This is a list of T cell receptor beta chains from one sample in a study of control samples from healthy donors and cancer patients. Sequencing was performed with immunoSEQ multiplex PCR; in TCRdb, only in-frame clones are kept and a portion is missing. This sample has roughly 180,000 clones, with 91% found just once. Specimen: blood. The origin of the receptors is a woman in her forties in good health. The CDR3 runs from the conserved cysteine through the conserved F or W. Fields, in order: J gene, clone size, V gene, D gene, CDR3 protein, CDR3 DNA. D genes are given only for firm matches. Only some rows state a clone size, as once, few, many or a class for expanded clones.

TRBJ2-1 . TRBV5-1 TRBD1 CASSLGWDRYNEQFF TGCGCCAGCAGCTTGGGTTGGGACAGATACAATGAGCAGTTCTTC
TRBJ1-1 . TRBV28 . CASSFFWGTNTEAFF TGTGCCAGCAGTTTCTTCTGGGGTACGAACACTGAAGCTTTCTTT
TRBJ2-1 . TRBV10-1 . CASSVDLGNEQFF TGCGCCAGCAGCGTCGATTTGGGTAATGAGCAGTTCTTC
TRBJ1-1 few TRBV7-2 . CASSFGGSTEAFF TGTGCCAGCAGCTTTGGGGGGAGCACTGAAGCTTTCTTT
TRBJ1-2 . TRBV10-3 TRBD1 CAISGGTGDHGYTF TGTGCCATCAGTGGGGGGACAGGGGATCATGGCTACACCTTC
TRBJ1-4 few TRBV2 TRBD1 CASSDGTGEKLFF TGTGCCAGCAGTGATGGGACAGGAGAAAAACTGTTTTTT
TRBJ2-1 . TRBV4-1 TRBD2 CASSQDLMSSGDEQFF TGCGCCAGCAGCCAAGATCTTATGTCTAGCGGGGATGAGCAGTTCTTC
TRBJ2-1 . TRBV7-9 . CASSFGTSGEQFF TGTGCCAGCAGCTTTGGGACTTCCGGGGAGCAGTTCTTC
TRBJ1-5 . TRBV5-5 TRBD1 CASSLGLTGGGNQPQHF TGTGCCAGCAGCTTGGGGCTAACAGGGGGCGGCAATCAGCCCCAGCATTTT
TRBJ2-1 . TRBV7-6 TRBD2 CASSPLTSGGYNEQFF TGTGCCAGCAGCCCCCTAACTAGCGGGGGATACAATGAGCAGTTCTTC
TRBJ1-2 . TRBV7-8 . CASSLDPNRADSINYGYTF TGTGCCAGCAGCTTAGACCCAAATCGGGCGGACAGCATTAACTATGGCTACACCTTC
TRBJ1-3 . TRBV18 TRBD1 CASSPSKGASGNTIYF TGTGCCAGCTCCCCCAGCAAGGGGGCTTCTGGAAACACCATATATTTT
TRBJ1-2 once TRBV2 . CASIFGQPRGYTF TGTGCCAGCATTTTTGGTCAGCCGAGGGGCTACACCTTC
TRBJ2-5 . TRBV14 . CASSPWAGKETQYF TGTGCCAGCAGCCCCTGGGCAGGGAAAGAGACCCAGTACTTC
TRBJ2-1 . TRBV11-2 . CASSLVLGNEQFF TGTGCCAGCAGCTTAGTCCTAGGGAATGAGCAGTTCTTC
TRBJ1-5 . TRBV12-3/TRBV12-4 . CASSLAPRSQHF TGTGCCAGCAGTTTAGCGCCCAGGTCCCAGCATTTT
TRBJ1-1 . TRBV18 TRBD1 CASSAGQIDTEAFF TGTGCCAGCTCAGCGGGACAGATTGACACTGAAGCTTTCTTT